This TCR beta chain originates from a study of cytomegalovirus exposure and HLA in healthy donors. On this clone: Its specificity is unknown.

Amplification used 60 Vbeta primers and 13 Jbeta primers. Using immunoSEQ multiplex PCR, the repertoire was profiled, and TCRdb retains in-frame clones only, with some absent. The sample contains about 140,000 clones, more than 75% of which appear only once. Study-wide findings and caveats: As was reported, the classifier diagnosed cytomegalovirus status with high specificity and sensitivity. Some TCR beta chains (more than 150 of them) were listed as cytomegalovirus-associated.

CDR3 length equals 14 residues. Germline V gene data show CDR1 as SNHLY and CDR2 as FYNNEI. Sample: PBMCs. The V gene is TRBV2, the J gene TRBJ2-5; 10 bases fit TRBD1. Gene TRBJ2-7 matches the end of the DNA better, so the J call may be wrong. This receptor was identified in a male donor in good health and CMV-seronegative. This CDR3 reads CASTRGQGAYEQYF. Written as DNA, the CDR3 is TGTGCCAGCACAAGAGGACAGGGGGCCTACGAGCAGTACTTC.